The subject of this entry is one T cell receptor beta chain. The sample belongs to a study of CD8+ T cells in alopecia areata. Extraction and reverse transcription of RNA yielded cDNA as the sequencing template. The protocol was immunoSEQ multiplex PCR, while the TCRdb copy is restricted to in-frame clones and leaves out a portion. Among 200,000 or so clones listed, approximately 61% were seen once. This specimen was CD4+ T cells sorted from blood, taken at week 0. The sequence derives from a human donor with alopecia areata.

The CDR3 loop reads CASSPPVGSVDTQYF. In DNA form, the CDR3 reads TGTGCCAGCTCACCACCGGTCGGGAGTGTCGATACGCAGTATTTT. V and J are TRBV18 and TRBJ2-3; tentatively, D is TRBD2 (6 bases). CDR3 length equals 15 residues. Per the germline V gene, CDR1 is KGHSH and CDR2 is LQKENI. Trimming cost V 0 bases and J 6 bases, with 13 bases left between them.